This passage covers 21 T cell receptor beta chains from one sample sequenced in a study of identical twins. TCRdb passed the 5' RACE reads through MiXCR, listing each CDR3 protein once. The sample holds about 720,000 distinct CDR3 sequences, 15% to 20% seen once. These data were also reused for a study on T cells expressing NK-cell markers.

The sequenced sample was PBMCs. These receptor sequences come from a woman younger than 30 in good health.

The chain links TRBV20-1 to TRBJ2-1, with D perhaps matching TRBD1 (6 bases). The CDR3 totals 13 residues. Trimming stripped 6 bases from V and 15 bases from J, with 24 bases between. Germline-derived CDR1 and CDR2 are DFQATT and SNEGSKA (reference sequence). The CDR3 DNA is TGCAGTGCCTACGTAGGGTCCAGAGGGGGACGGTTCTTC. It yields the protein CSAYVGSRGGRFF.

This clonotype was recorded a few times. V and J are TRBV5-1 and TRBJ1-1; D unresolved. V was cut by 0 bases and J by 5 bases, with 14 bases left in between. Germline V CDR1 and CDR2: SGHRS, YFSETQ. The CDR3 is 15 residues long. The DNA for the CDR3 is TGCGCCAGCAGCTTGGGTTCCGGGATAGGTACTGAAGCTTTCTTT. It specifies CASSLGSGIGTEAFF.

V gene TRBV5-1 combines with J gene TRBJ2-2; D is perhaps TRBD1 or TRBD2 (5 bases each). CDR1 is SGHRS, CDR2 YFSETQ, per germline. The CDR3 extends over 15 amino acids. The germline V and J ends were trimmed by 5 bases and 6 bases, with 17 bases remaining between them. The CDR3 DNA reads TGCGCCAGCAGTTTCGGGACCGCCTCACCCGGGGAGCTGTTTTTT. Protein sequence: CASSFGTASPGELFF.

V and J are TRBV12-3 or TRBV12-4 and TRBJ2-2; D might be TRBD1 (5 bases). CDR3 length: 13 amino acids. Between the trimmed V and J ends, which lost 6 bases and 3 bases, there was a span of 8 bases. CDR3 amino acids: CASREQDTGELFF. Written as DNA, the CDR3 is TGTGCCAGCAGGGAACAGGACACCGGGGAGCTGTTTTTT.

This clonotype has more than one count but fewer than ten. V gene TRBV7-9 combines with J gene TRBJ2-1, with D possibly matching TRBD2 (5 bases). V dropped 7 bases and J dropped 0 bases, with 10 bases sitting between them. CDR1 SEHNR and CDR2 FQNEAQ come from the germline V gene (reference sequence). The CDR3 is 14 amino acids. Here the CDR3 reads CASISAGSYNEQFF. The CDR3 bases are TGTGCCAGCATTAGCGCGGGCTCCTACAATGAGCAGTTCTTC.

This clonotype was seen a few times. This sequence joins TRBV7-2 and TRBJ2-3; 8 bases are shared with TRBD2. CDR1 SGHTA and CDR2 FQGNSA come from the germline V gene. The CDR3 has 16 amino acids. Germline trimming cut 5 bases from V and 3 bases from J; bases unmatched to any gene: 10. The CDR3 DNA is TGTGCCAGCAGCCCTAACGGGGGGGCGTGGACAGATACGCAGTATTTT. Translation gives CASSPNGGAWTDTQYF.

This clonotype showed up just a few times. The chain recombines TRBV20-1 with TRBJ2-3, with 9 bases that match TRBD2. With V trimmed by 2 bases and J by 2 bases, 2 bases remained unmatched. Germline assignment: CDR1 DFQATT and CDR2 SNEGSKA (reference sequence). The CDR3 loop spans 14 amino acids. CDR3 in DNA: TGCAGTGCTAGACTAGCGGGACTCACAGATACGCAGTATTTT. This sequence encodes CSARLAGLTDTQYF.

This sequence joins TRBV11-2 and TRBJ2-7; 9 nucleotides line up with TRBD1. CDR1 and CDR2 from the germline V gene are SGHAT and FQNNGV. The CDR3 length is 14 residues. V gave up 4 bases and J gave up 6 bases; unmatched junction bases: 7. CDR3 sequence (DNA): TGTGCCAGCAGCTCGACTACAGGGGGCGGCGAGCAGTACTTC. Its protein product is CASSSTTGGGEQYF.

This clonotype was recorded at least ten times. This chain joins TRBV12-3 or TRBV12-4 and TRBJ1-1; D might be TRBD1 (6 bases). This CDR3 is built from 14 residues. V lost 6 bases and J 6 bases, leaving 17 bases between the germline ends. CDR3: CASSQGGIEAEAFF. The CDR3 coding sequence is TGTGCCAGCAGCCAAGGGGGGATCGAAGCTGAAGCTTTCTTT.

This clonotype has just a few counts. The J gene is TRBJ2-3, the V gene TRBV5-1, with TRBD1 identical over 7 bases. Germline-derived CDR1 and CDR2 are SGHRS and YFSETQ. V was clipped by 3 bases and J by 8 bases; unmatched bases: 9. The CDR3 is made up of 14 amino acids. The CDR3 sequence is CASSSGTDPATQYF. The DNA of the CDR3 is TGCGCCAGCAGCTCCGGGACAGACCCCGCTACGCAGTATTTT.

V usage is TRBV12-3 or TRBV12-4 and J usage is TRBJ1-3; possibly TRBD1 for D (6 bases). V shed 7 bases and J shed 8 bases, with 21 bases lying between them. The CDR3 has 15 residues. CDR3 loop: CASNNKGGLRDTIYF. CDR3 sequence (DNA): TGTGCCAGCAATAACAAAGGGGGTCTGCGGGACACCATATATTTT.

The chain recombines TRBV12-3 or TRBV12-4 with TRBJ2-3, with D perhaps being TRBD1 or TRBD2 (6 bases each). V was cut by 5 bases and J by 1 base, with 13 bases left in between. The CDR3 spans 15 residues. CDR3 sequence: CASSGGPTRTDTQYF. The CDR3 DNA is TGTGCCAGCAGTGGGGGGCCAACCCGCACAGATACGCAGTATTTT.

V is TRBV12-3 or TRBV12-4 and J is TRBJ2-1; D may be TRBD2 (6 bases). The V end was cut by 3 bases, the J end by 7 bases, with 16 bases between. This CDR3 is built from 15 residues. The CDR3 DNA follows: TGTGCCAGCAGTTTTCGGGACTCACTTACAAATGAGCAGTTCTTC. Amino acids: CASSFRDSLTNEQFF.

Details on this clonotype: The junction and the germline gene differ at one end; a read error may be behind it. The chain employs TRBV15 and TRBJ2-2; D is possibly TRBD2 (5 bases). The CDR3 sequence is 14 residues long. The germline V gene encodes CDR1 LNHNV and CDR2 YYDKDF (reference sequence). Written as DNA, the CDR3 is TGTGCCACCAGCCCGGGGTCGAAGACCGGGGAGCTGTTTTTT. The encoded protein is CATSPGSKTGELFF.

This clonotype was seen more than once but under ten times. This rearrangement joins TRBV5-1 to TRBJ2-1; 9 nucleotides align to TRBD2. After removal of 2 bases from V and 6 bases from J, the junction contained 6 bases not matched to a gene. CDR3 size: 15 residues. Germline values: CDR1 SGHRS, CDR2 YFSETQ. CDR3 protein: CASSFLAGTLNEQFF. The CDR3 coding sequence is TGCGCCAGCAGCTTCCTAGCGGGAACTCTCAATGAGCAGTTCTTC.

This clonotype has only a few counts. The chain links TRBV29-1 to TRBJ1-1; TRBD1 matches 10 bases. Germline V lookup: CDR1 SQVTM, CDR2 ANQGSEA. This CDR3 region has 13 residues. V dropped 7 bases and J dropped 7; count of bases not matched to a gene: 9. CDR3 bases: TGCAGCGCTGGGACAGGGGAAACCTATGAAGCTTTCTTT. Amino acids: CSAGTGETYEAFF.

The rearrangement joins TRBV6-2 or TRBV6-3 to TRBJ2-5; D might be TRBD2 (6 bases). V gave up 7 bases and J gave up 6 bases, with 12 bases separating them. The CDR3 spans 12 residues. Germline-derived CDR1 and CDR2 are MNHEY and SVGEGT. CDR3: CASTTGEKTQYF. The CDR3 nucleotides read TGTGCCAGCACCACGGGGGAAAAGACCCAGTACTTC.

The V and J genes are TRBV12-3 or TRBV12-4 and TRBJ2-1; TRBD1 matches 10 bases. V shed 4 bases, J shed 9 bases, and the junction held 9 bases outside the gene matches. The CDR3 is 15 amino acids. The CDR3 reads CASSSQDRGWGEQFF. CDR3 coding DNA: TGTGCCAGCAGTTCTCAGGACAGGGGGTGGGGTGAGCAGTTCTTC.

This clonotype was recorded at least ten times. The chain uses TRBV7-2 and TRBJ2-5; D not certain. CDR3 length: 12 residues. Trimming took off 6 bases at V and 5 bases at J, with 10 bases between the two ends. Germline V gives CDR1 SGHTA, CDR2 FQGNSA. The CDR3 nucleotides read TGTGCCAGCAGTTTAAGTCGGGAGACCCAGTACTTC. Residues: CASSLSRETQYF.

In its sample, this clonotype was seen a few times. V gene TRBV6-5 combines with J gene TRBJ2-7; D is unresolved. CDR1 is MNHEY and CDR2 is SVGAGI in the germline V gene. This CDR3 region has 15 residues. Trimming removed 2 bases from V and 2 bases from J, with 13 bases in between. The CDR3 coding sequence is TGTGCCAGCAGTTACGACCCATTTACCCCCTACGAGCAGTACTTC. This sequence encodes CASSYDPFTPYEQYF.

This clonotype was seen at least ten times. V gene TRBV18 combines with J gene TRBJ2-1; D gene uncertain. The ends were cut back, 2 bases at V and 8 bases at J, with 10 bases in the middle. Germline V gene lookup returns CDR1 KGHSH and CDR2 LQKENI. There are 13 residues in the CDR3. The CDR3 protein is CASSPDLGYEQFF. DNA of the CDR3: TGTGCCAGCTCACCAGATTTAGGCTATGAGCAGTTCTTC.